This T cell receptor beta chain came from a study of cytomegalovirus exposure and HLA in healthy donors. Background on the study: A prior analysis found about 120 million unique TCR beta sequences from 150 million to 200 million T cells. Overall study findings and caveats: With further analysis later on, most CMV-associated TCR beta chains appeared HLA-restricted. One cluster of highly shared sequence variants probably arose as a sequencing artifact.

PCR amplification relied on 60 Vbeta primers (plus 13 Jbeta primers). Assay used: immunoSEQ multiplex PCR; TCRdb lists only in-frame clones, some missing. The repertoire consists of tens of thousands of clones, with roughly a tenth occurring once and the leading ten covering around 26%. This clone was detected a few times. The antigen remains undetermined. Trimming removed 6 bases from V and 3 bases from J; junction bases left unmatched: 8. Germline loops: CDR1 SGDLS, CDR2 YYNGEE. This CDR3 region has 15 residues. The TCR sequence derives from a man aged 55-75 years in good health and CMV-seropositive. The sequencing input was PBMCs. V gene TRBV9 combines with J gene TRBJ2-1; the match to TRBD1 covers 8 bases. Here the CDR3 reads CASTRTGTGYNEQFF. In nucleotides, the CDR3 is TGTGCCAGCACCAGAACCGGGACAGGCTACAATGAGCAGTTCTTC.